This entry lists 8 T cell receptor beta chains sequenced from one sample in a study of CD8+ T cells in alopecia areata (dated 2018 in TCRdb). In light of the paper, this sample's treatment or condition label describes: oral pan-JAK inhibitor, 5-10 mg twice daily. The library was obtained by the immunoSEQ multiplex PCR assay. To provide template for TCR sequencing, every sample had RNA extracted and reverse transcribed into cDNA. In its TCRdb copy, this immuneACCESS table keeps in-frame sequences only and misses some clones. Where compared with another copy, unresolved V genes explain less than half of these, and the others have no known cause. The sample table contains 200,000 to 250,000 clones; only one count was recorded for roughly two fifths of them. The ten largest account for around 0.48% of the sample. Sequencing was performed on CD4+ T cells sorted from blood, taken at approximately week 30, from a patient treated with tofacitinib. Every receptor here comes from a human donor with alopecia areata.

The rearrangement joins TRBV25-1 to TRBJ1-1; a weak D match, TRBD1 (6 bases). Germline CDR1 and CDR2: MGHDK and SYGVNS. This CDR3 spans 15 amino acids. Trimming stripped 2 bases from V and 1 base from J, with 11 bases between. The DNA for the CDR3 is TGTGCCAGCAGTGAACAAGGGACAACGAACACTGAAGCTTTCTTT. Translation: CASSEQGTTNTEAFF.

CDR3 region: CASSERDRGQSPLHF. CDR3 DNA sequence: TGTGCCAGCAGTGAAAGGGACAGGGGGCAATCACCCCTCCACTTT. V and J are TRBV6-1 and TRBJ1-6; 12 nucleotides align to TRBD1. V was clipped by 2 bases and J by 10 bases; unmatched bases: 3. The CDR3 sequence is 15 residues long. Per the germline V gene, CDR1 is MNHNS and CDR2 is SASEGT.

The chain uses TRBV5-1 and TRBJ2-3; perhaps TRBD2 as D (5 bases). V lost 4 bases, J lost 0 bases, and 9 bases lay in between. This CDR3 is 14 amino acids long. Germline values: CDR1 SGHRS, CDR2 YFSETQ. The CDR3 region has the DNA TGCGCCAGCAGCATTAGCGACAGCACAGATACGCAGTATTTT. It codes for CASSISDSTDTQYF.

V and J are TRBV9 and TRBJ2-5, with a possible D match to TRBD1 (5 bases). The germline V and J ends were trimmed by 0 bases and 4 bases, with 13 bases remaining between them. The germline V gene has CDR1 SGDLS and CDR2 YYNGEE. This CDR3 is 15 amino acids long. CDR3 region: CASSVEGREAETQYF. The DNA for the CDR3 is TGTGCCAGCAGCGTAGAGGGCAGGGAAGCAGAGACCCAGTACTTC.

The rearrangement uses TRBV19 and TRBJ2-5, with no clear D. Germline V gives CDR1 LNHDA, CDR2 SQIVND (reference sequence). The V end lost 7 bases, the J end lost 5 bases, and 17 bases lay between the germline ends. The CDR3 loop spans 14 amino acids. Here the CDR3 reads CASTDRGVGETQYF. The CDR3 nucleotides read TGTGCCAGTACCGACCGCGGCGTCGGGGAGACCCAGTACTTC.

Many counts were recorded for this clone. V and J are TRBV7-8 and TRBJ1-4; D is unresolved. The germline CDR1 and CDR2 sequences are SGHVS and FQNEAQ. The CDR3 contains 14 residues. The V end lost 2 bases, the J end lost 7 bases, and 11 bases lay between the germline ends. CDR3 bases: TGTGCCAGCAGCTTATCCAACATGGGTGAAAAACTGTTTTTT. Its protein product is CASSLSNMGEKLFF.

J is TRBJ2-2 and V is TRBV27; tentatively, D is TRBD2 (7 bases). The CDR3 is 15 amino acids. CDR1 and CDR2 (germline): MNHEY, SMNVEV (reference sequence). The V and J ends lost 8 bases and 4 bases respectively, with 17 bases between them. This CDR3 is CASSRGLRGTGELFF. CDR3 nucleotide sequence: TGTGCCAGCTCCAGGGGACTACGGGGCACCGGGGAGCTGTTTTTT.

As DNA, the CDR3 is TGTGCCAGCAGCCAAGATAGAGTCCCGTTCTTC. It yields the protein CASSQDRVPFF. The gene calls are TRBV14 and TRBJ2-1; the D is unclear. Trimming pared 0 bases from V and 15 bases from J, leaving 9 bases between. CDR1 is SGHDN, CDR2 FVKESK, per germline. This CDR3 spans 11 amino acids.